The 20 T cell receptor beta chains listed next were all sequenced from one sample in a study of blood T cell repertoires in COVID-19. The assay was immunoSEQ multiplex PCR, and TCRdb's table has in-frame clones only and misses some. The sample yields about 51,000 clones, 75% to 90% seen once. Sequenced material: peripheral blood. Receptors originate from a man in his fifties or sixties with acute or convalescent COVID-19.

This clone was picked up a small number of times. The CDR3 here is CASRRDRAHNEQFF. The CDR3 coding sequence is TGTGCCAGCCGCCGGGACAGGGCTCACAATGAGCAGTTCTTC. The rearrangement links TRBV5-4 to TRBJ2-1; 9 bases are shared with TRBD1. This CDR3 is built from 14 residues. V lost 7 bases, J lost 5 bases, and 7 bases stayed unmatched. CDR1 is SGHNT, CDR2 YYREEE, per germline (reference sequence).

DNA of the CDR3: TGTGCCAGCAGCTTTGCGGGGGGCCAAGAGACCCAGTACTTC. As protein: CASSFAGGQETQYF. The chain recombines TRBV7-9 with TRBJ2-5; 8 bases are a match to TRBD2. V shed 3 bases, J shed 1 base, and the junction held 1 base outside the gene matches. Germline V CDR1 and CDR2: SEHNR, FQNEAQ (reference sequence). This CDR3 has 14 residues.

The V gene is TRBV19, the J gene TRBJ2-1; 7 bases match TRBD2. In germline, CDR1 is LNHDA, CDR2 SQIVND (reference sequence). Trimming at V came to 6 bases and at J to 7 bases, leaving 12 bases not matched to a gene. The CDR3 length is 15 residues. As DNA, the CDR3 is TGTGCCAGTAGCACTCAACCTAGCGGTAGGAATGAGCAGTTCTTC. Amino acid sequence: CASSTQPSGRNEQFF.

The gene calls are TRBV12-5 and TRBJ1-1, with 7 bases matching TRBD1. V trimming: 6 bases; J trimming: 1 base; junction bases outside the gene matches: 5. Germline V gene sequence: CDR1 LGHNT, CDR2 FRNRAP. The CDR3 covers 14 residues. This chain's CDR3 is CASGQGQPNTEAFF. CDR3 coding DNA: TGTGCTAGTGGACAGGGACAGCCGAACACTGAAGCTTTCTTT.

This rearrangement joins TRBV4-2 to TRBJ2-3; D is perhaps TRBD1 (5 bases). The germline V gene encodes CDR1 LGHNA and CDR2 YNFKEQ. The CDR3 sequence is 14 residues long. V lost 4 bases and J 6 bases, leaving 14 bases between the germline ends. CDR3 protein: CASSPDRLGDTQYF. The CDR3 DNA is TGTGCCAGCAGCCCTGACAGACTCGGGGATACGCAGTATTTT.

J is TRBJ1-1 and V is TRBV14; TRBD1 might be the D (5 bases). The V gene's germline CDR1 is SGHDN and CDR2 FVKESK. V was clipped by 0 bases and J by 4 bases, with 9 bases between them. The CDR3 spans 14 residues. The CDR3 nucleotides read TGTGCCAGCAGCCAAGAGTACAGGTTCACTGAAGCTTTCTTT. It is translated as CASSQEYRFTEAFF.

V is TRBV4-2 and J is TRBJ2-3, with 7 bases identical to TRBD1. This CDR3 comprises 14 residues. The V segment lost 1 base and the J segment 6 bases; nucleotides outside the gene matches: 4. Germline V gives CDR1 LGHNA, CDR2 YNFKEQ. CDR3 sequence reads: CASSQGQGRDTQYF. In nucleotides, the CDR3 is TGTGCCAGCAGCCAAGGACAGGGTAGGGATACGCAGTATTTT.

The genes are TRBV19 and TRBJ2-1, with 9 bases matching TRBD1. This CDR3 contains 13 residues. Trimming took 1 base from V and 9 from J; bases not matched to a gene: 1. Germline V gene sequence: CDR1 LNHDA, CDR2 SQIVND (reference sequence). The CDR3, as DNA: TGTGCCAGTAGTATAGGGACAGGGGTTGAGCAGTTCTTC. This sequence encodes CASSIGTGVEQFF. The full variable domain, completed using reference TRBV19 and TRBJ2-1, is DGGITQSPKYLFRKEGQNVTLSCEQNLNHDAMYWYRQDPGQGLRLIYYSQIVNDFQKGDIAEGYSVSREKKESFPLTVTSAQKNPTAFYLCASSIGTGVEQFFGPGTRLTVL.

The chain combines TRBV7-2 with TRBJ1-5; a possible D gene is TRBD1 (6 bases). Germline-derived CDR1 and CDR2 are SGHTA and FQGNSA. The CDR3 has 15 amino acids. V was clipped by 1 base and J by 5 bases, with 12 bases between them. CDR3 protein: CASSLGAGADQPQHF. In DNA, the CDR3 is TGTGCCAGCAGCTTAGGTGCGGGGGCCGATCAGCCCCAGCATTTT.

This clone showed up just a few times. The chain carries TRBV10-1 and TRBJ1-2; D is undetermined. CDR1 is WNHNN and CDR2 is SYGVQD in the germline V gene (reference sequence). The V end was cut by 8 bases, the J end by 2 bases, with 12 bases between. The CDR3 loop spans 13 amino acids. CDR3 coding DNA: TGCGCCAGCGCGCCGATGCGGAACTATGGCTACACCTTC. As protein: CASAPMRNYGYTF.

The chain is built from TRBV6-2 or TRBV6-3 and TRBJ2-5, with unresolved D. The CDR3 sequence is 13 residues long. Trimming pared 5 bases from V and 4 bases from J, leaving 11 bases between. CDR1 and CDR2 from the germline V gene are MNHEY and SVGEGT. CDR3 protein: CASSPSLLETQYF. The CDR3 DNA follows: TGTGCCAGCAGTCCCTCTCTTCTAGAGACCCAGTACTTC.

The J gene is TRBJ1-2, the V gene TRBV11-2, with 7 bases aligning to TRBD1. The CDR3 is made up of 18 amino acids. The germline gives CDR1 SGHAT, CDR2 FQNNGV. The ends lost 4 bases at V and 0 bases at J; junction bases unmatched: 14. This CDR3 reads CASSSIRTDRFSNYGYTF. CDR3 sequence (DNA): TGTGCCAGCAGCTCCATAAGGACGGACAGGTTTTCTAACTATGGCTACACCTTC.

J is TRBJ1-4 and V is TRBV19, with a weak D call TRBD1 (5 bases). Deletions cut 6 bases from V and 10 bases from J, with 15 bases between. Germline loops: CDR1 LNHDA, CDR2 SQIVND (reference sequence). The CDR3 runs 13 residues. The CDR3 protein is CASRPGPGGKLFF. The CDR3 nucleotides are TGTGCCAGTAGACCGGGACCCGGGGGAAAACTGTTTTTT.

A few counts support this clone. This sequence joins TRBV9 and TRBJ2-7; TRBD2 matches 9 bases. This CDR3 is built from 16 residues. The germline CDR1 and CDR2 sequences are SGDLS and YYNGEE. V lost 1 base to trimming and J lost 0 bases; unmatched junction nucleotides: 5. The chain's CDR3 is CASSVSASGNSYEQYF. Written as DNA, the CDR3 is TGTGCCAGCAGCGTATCTGCTAGCGGGAACTCCTACGAGCAGTACTTC.

The DNA for the CDR3 is TGTGCCAGCAGTGCCACAGTTAATTCACCCCTCCACTTT. As protein: CASSATVNSPLHF. This chain links TRBV28 with TRBJ1-6; D is unresolved. The germline V and J ends were trimmed by 5 bases and 6 bases, with 8 bases remaining between them. This CDR3 has 13 amino acids. Germline V CDR1 and CDR2: MDHEN, SYDVKM.

The chain links TRBV4-1 to TRBJ2-1; 11 nucleotides match TRBD2. Per germline, CDR1 MGHRA and CDR2 YSYEKL. The CDR3 has 14 residues. J lost 16 bases, V lost 0 bases, and 8 bases had no gene match. The CDR3 bases are TGCGCCAGCAGCCAAGAGGATAGCGGGAGGGGGTACTTCTTC. Encoded protein: CASSQEDSGRGYFF.

This chain uses TRBV7-9 with TRBJ2-7; D is undetermined. This CDR3 contains 12 residues. The germline V and J ends were trimmed by 1 base and 7 bases, with 8 bases remaining between them. Looked up from germline, CDR1 is SEHNR and CDR2 is FQNEAQ (reference sequence). The CDR3 DNA sequence: TGTGCCAGCAGCTTAGATCCCCGGGAGCAGTACTTC. As protein: CASSLDPREQYF.

DNA of the CDR3: TGTGCCAGCAGTCATAGAGGATACACTGAAGCTTTCTTT. Translated, it gives CASSHRGYTEAFF. This sequence joins TRBV6-2 or TRBV6-3 and TRBJ1-1; D remains ambiguous. Trimming left V 5 bases short and J 3 bases short, with 10 bases between. The germline CDR1 and CDR2 sequences are MNHEY and SVGEGT. The CDR3 covers 13 residues.

The rearrangement uses TRBV7-6 and TRBJ2-7, with D possibly matching TRBD2 (7 bases). Germline CDR1 SGHVS, CDR2 FNYEAQ. V lost 1 base to trimming and J lost 7 bases, with 17 bases between them. This CDR3 is 15 amino acids long. CDR3 residues: CASSLEALAQGEQYF. The CDR3 region has the DNA TGTGCCAGCAGCTTAGAAGCACTAGCGCAGGGGGAGCAGTACTTC.

The rearrangement joins TRBV10-2 to TRBJ1-1; D possibly corresponds to TRBD1 (6 bases). Trimming left V 6 bases short and J 5 bases short, with 13 bases between. Germline CDR1 and CDR2: WSHSY and SAAADI. The CDR3 spans 13 residues. The CDR3 region has the DNA TGCGCCAGCAGGTCAGGGGAGAGTACTGAAGCTTTCTTT. This encodes CASRSGESTEAFF.